The 13 T cell receptor beta chains below were found in one sample sequenced in a study of CD8+CD57+ T cells in acquired aplastic anemia. All sequencing subjects had displayed CD8+CD57+ cell expansion on flow cytometry. Genomic DNA, serving as template, underwent TCR beta VDJ and CDR3 profiling. TCRdb passed the reads through MiXCR, listing each CDR3 protein once. The table shows about 98,000 distinct CDR3 sequences, with roughly two thirds occurring only once. Sequencing used sorted CD4+, CD8+, or CD8+CD57+ T cells (not recorded which) from PBMCs. The receptors here all came from a human donor with aplastic anemia.

This rearrangement joins TRBV29-1 to TRBJ1-2; tentatively, D is TRBD1 (5 bases). The CDR3 contains 13 residues. V lost 2 bases, J lost 4 bases, and 11 bases lay in between. Germline lookup yields CDR1 SQVTM and CDR2 ANQGSEA. The CDR3 DNA follows: TGCAGCGTTGAAATGGGGGGACCCTATGGCTACACCTTC. Its protein is CSVEMGGPYGYTF.

Comments on this clonotype: One junction end does not reproduce the germline sequence, and a read error may be involved. The chain carries TRBV12-3 or TRBV12-4 and TRBJ2-1, with no clear D. The CDR3 spans 11 residues. Here the CDR3 reads CASSLKGEQLF. The CDR3 bases are TGTGCCAGCAGTTTGAAGGGTGAGCAGCTCTTC.

Of note for this clonotype: A much larger clone lies a single base off, so this may be a read error. V is TRBV7-9 and J is TRBJ2-7; the D is unclear. CDR1 SEHNR and CDR2 FQNEAQ come from the germline V gene (reference sequence). The CDR3 is 13 amino acids. Deletions cut 2 bases from V and 3 bases from J, with 8 bases between. The CDR3 region is CASSLTQFYEQYF. CDR3 sequence (DNA): TGTGCCAGCAGCTTAACGCAGTTCTACGAGCAGTACTTC.

As to this clonotype: Germline is not matched at one junction end, which may reflect a read error. The rearrangement joins TRBV2 to TRBJ2-7; no firm D call. The CDR3 sequence is 11 residues long. The germline V gene encodes CDR1 SNHLY and CDR2 FYNNEI. CDR3 sequence reads: CASHLVYGQYF. The CDR3 nucleotides are TGTGCCAGCCACCTAGTCTACGGGCAGTACTTC. Full variable domain (missing parts from reference TRBV2 and TRBJ2-7): EPEVTQTPSHQVTQMGQEVILRCVPISNHLYFYWYRQILGQKVEFLVSFYNNEISEKSEIFDDQFSVERPDGSNFTLKIRSTKLEDSAMYFCASHLVYGQYFGPGTRLTVT.

This chain links TRBV7-9 with TRBJ1-2; perhaps TRBD1 as D (6 bases). V was clipped by 1 base and J by 5 bases, with 14 bases between them. The CDR3 has 15 amino acids. From germline, CDR1 is SEHNR and CDR2 FQNEAQ (reference sequence). The CDR3 DNA is TGTGCCAGCAGCTTAGGCGTGGCAGGGGAGTATGGCTACACCTTC. Protein: CASSLGVAGEYGYTF.

Only one count was recorded for this clonotype. V usage is TRBV20-1 and J usage is TRBJ2-3; TRBD2 might be the D (5 bases). Germline CDR1 DFQATT, CDR2 SNEGSKA (reference sequence). The germline V and J ends were trimmed by 2 bases and 5 bases, with 11 bases remaining between them. This CDR3 comprises 13 residues. The DNA of the CDR3 is TGCAGTGCTAGACCTAGCAAGCAAGATACGCAGTATTTT. Translating gives CSARPSKQDTQYF.

This clonotype was seen only once. V and J are TRBV2 and TRBJ2-5; 8 bases line up with TRBD2. With V trimmed by 7 bases and J by 1 base, 8 bases remained unmatched. Germline assignment: CDR1 SNHLY and CDR2 FYNNEI. The CDR3 extends over 15 amino acids. The CDR3 bases are TGTGCCAGCACCCGCTCGGGGGGGATCCAAGAGACCCAGTACTTC. Translating it yields CASTRSGGIQETQYF.

The chain couples TRBV7-2 to TRBJ2-7; D not certain. The CDR3 is made up of 10 amino acids. The germline CDR1 and CDR2 sequences are SGHTA and FQGNSA. V lost 3 bases and J 5 bases, leaving 2 bases between the germline ends. CDR3: CASSFHEQYF. The CDR3 DNA is TGTGCCAGCAGCTTCCACGAGCAGTACTTC. Full variable domain (remainder filled in from reference TRBV7-2 and TRBJ2-7): GAGVSQSPSNKVTEKGKDVELRCDPISGHTALYWYRQSLGQGLEFLIYFQGNSAPDKSGLPSDRFSAERTGGSVSTLTIQRTQQEDSAVYLCASSFHEQYFGPGTRLTVT.

As regards this clonotype: One junction end does not reproduce the germline sequence, and a read error may be involved. V usage is TRBV20-1 and J usage is TRBJ2-6; TRBD1 is a possible D gene (5 bases). CDR1 DFQATT and CDR2 SNEGSKA come from the germline V gene (reference sequence). The CDR3 sequence is 14 residues long. The CDR3 DNA sequence: TGCAGTGCTACTAGGCCGGGTGGGGCCAACATCCTGACTTTC. Its translation: CSATRPGGANILTF.

The V call is TRBV9, the J call TRBJ2-3; a weak D match, TRBD2 (7 bases). V dropped 0 bases and J dropped 6 bases, with 20 bases sitting between them. The CDR3 covers 17 residues. Germline CDR1 is SGDLS and CDR2 is YYNGEE. For the CDR3, the DNA is TGTGCCAGCAGCGTAGACCCCGGGATAGGGAGGGGGGATACGCAGTATTTT. Translated, it gives CASSVDPGIGRGDTQYF.

The V and J genes are TRBV15 and TRBJ1-2; D not resolved. CDR1 is LNHNV and CDR2 is YYDKDF in the germline V gene (reference sequence). Trimming left V 0 bases short and J 0 bases short, with 14 bases between. The CDR3 contains 17 residues. The CDR3 region is CATSRDRGKSANYGYTF. The CDR3 DNA is TGTGCCACCAGCAGAGATCGAGGGAAGTCCGCTAACTATGGCTACACCTTC.

This clonotype was observed a single time. V is TRBV15 and J is TRBJ2-7; 7 positions agree with TRBD1. CDR1 LNHNV and CDR2 YYDKDF come from the germline V gene (reference sequence). After removal of 3 bases from V and 6 bases from J, the junction contained 11 bases not matched to a gene. The CDR3 is 15 residues long. CDR3 DNA sequence: TGTGCCACCAGCAGCACAGGGGCGTCCGTAGGCGAGCAGTACTTC. It codes for CATSSTGASVGEQYF.

This chain links TRBV29-1 with TRBJ1-2; TRBD1 might be the D (5 bases). The CDR3 is 13 amino acids. Germline assignment: CDR1 SQVTM and CDR2 ANQGSEA. The V and J ends lost 3 bases and 5 bases respectively, with 13 bases between them. CDR3 DNA sequence: TGCAGCGTTGATCCGGGGACGACGTATGGCTACACCTTC. As protein: CSVDPGTTYGYTF.